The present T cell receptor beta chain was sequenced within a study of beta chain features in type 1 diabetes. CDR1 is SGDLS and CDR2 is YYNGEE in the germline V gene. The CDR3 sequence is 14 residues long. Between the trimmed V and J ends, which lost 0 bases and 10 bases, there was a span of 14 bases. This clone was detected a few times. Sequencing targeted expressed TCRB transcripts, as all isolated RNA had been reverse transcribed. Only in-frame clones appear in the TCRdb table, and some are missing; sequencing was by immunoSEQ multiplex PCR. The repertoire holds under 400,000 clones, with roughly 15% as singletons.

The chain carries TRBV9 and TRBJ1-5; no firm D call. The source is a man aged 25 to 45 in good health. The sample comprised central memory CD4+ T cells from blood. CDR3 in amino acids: CASSVEGVGFPQHF. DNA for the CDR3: TGTGCCAGCAGCGTAGAGGGAGTTGGGTTCCCCCAGCATTTT.